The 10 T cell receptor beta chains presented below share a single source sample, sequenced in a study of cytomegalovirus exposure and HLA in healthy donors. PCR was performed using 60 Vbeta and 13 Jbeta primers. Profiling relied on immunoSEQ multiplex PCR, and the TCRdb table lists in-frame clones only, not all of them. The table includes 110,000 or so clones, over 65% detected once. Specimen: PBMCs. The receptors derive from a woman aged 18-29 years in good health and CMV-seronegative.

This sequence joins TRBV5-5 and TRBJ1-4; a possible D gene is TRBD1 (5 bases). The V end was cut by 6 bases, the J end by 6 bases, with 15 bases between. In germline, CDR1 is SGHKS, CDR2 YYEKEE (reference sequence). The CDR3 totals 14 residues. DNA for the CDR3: TGTGCCAGCACCGTAGAAGGGGCTTATGAAAAACTGTTTTTT. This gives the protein CASTVEGAYEKLFF.

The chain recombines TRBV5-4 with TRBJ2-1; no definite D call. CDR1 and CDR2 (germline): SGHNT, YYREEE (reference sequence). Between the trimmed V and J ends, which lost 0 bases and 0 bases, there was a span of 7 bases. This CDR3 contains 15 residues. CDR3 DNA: TGTGCCAGCAGCTTGGACAGTAGCTCCTACAATGAGCAGTTCTTC. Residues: CASSLDSSSYNEQFF.

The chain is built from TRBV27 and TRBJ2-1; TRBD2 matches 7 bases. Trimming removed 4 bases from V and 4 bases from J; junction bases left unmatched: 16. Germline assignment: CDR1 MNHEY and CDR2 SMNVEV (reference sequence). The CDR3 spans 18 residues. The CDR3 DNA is TGTGCCAGCAGTTCCAAAGTAGCGGGCACATCTGTTTACAATGAGCAGTTCTTC. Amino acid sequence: CASSSKVAGTSVYNEQFF.

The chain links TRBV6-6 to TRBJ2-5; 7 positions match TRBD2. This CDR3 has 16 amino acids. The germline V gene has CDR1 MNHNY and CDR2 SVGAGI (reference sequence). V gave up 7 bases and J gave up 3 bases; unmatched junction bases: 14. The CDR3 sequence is CASKLTDAGVKETQYF. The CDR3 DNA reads TGTGCCAGCAAACTGACGGACGCGGGAGTGAAAGAGACCCAGTACTTC.

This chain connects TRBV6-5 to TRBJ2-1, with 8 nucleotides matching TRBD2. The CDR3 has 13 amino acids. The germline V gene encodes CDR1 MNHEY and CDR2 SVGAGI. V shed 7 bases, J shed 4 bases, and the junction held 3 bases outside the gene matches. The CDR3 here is CASNLAGYNEQFF. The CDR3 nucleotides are TGTGCCAGCAATTTAGCGGGGTACAATGAGCAGTTCTTC.

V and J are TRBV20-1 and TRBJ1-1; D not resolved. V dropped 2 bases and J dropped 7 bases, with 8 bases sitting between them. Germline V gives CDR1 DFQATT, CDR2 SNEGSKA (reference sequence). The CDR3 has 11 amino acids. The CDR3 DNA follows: TGCAGTGCTAGACGCCGGGTTGAAGCTTTCTTT. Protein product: CSARRRVEAFF.

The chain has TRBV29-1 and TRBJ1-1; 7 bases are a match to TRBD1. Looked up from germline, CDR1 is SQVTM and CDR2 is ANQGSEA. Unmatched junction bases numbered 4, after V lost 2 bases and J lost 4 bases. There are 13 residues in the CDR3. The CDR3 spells CSVEFDRATEAFF. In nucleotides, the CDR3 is TGCAGCGTTGAATTCGACAGGGCCACTGAAGCTTTCTTT.

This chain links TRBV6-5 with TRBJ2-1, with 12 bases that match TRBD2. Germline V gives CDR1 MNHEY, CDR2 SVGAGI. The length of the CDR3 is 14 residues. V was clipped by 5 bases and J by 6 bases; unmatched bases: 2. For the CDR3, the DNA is TGTGCCAGCAGTCCTAGCGGGGGGGGCAATGAGCAGTTCTTC. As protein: CASSPSGGGNEQFF.

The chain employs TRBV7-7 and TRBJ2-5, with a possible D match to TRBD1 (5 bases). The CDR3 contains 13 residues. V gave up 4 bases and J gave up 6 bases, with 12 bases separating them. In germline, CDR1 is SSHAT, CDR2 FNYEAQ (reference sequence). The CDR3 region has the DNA TGTGCCAGCAGCTCAGCTGGGGCGAAGACCCAGTACTTC. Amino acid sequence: CASSSAGAKTQYF.

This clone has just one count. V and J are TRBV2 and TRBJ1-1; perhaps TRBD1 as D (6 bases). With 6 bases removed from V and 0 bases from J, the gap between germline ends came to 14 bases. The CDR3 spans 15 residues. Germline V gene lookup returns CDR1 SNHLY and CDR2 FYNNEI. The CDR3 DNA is TGTGCCAGCAGGGGTCGGACAGAAATGAACACTGAAGCTTTCTTT. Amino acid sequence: CASRGRTEMNTEAFF.